The following is a TCR beta chain sequence with its context. The data derive from a study of blood T cell repertoires in COVID-19. Trimming cost V 5 bases and J 4 bases, with 12 bases left between them. CDR3 size: 13 residues. Germline CDR1 is SGHAT and CDR2 is FQNNGV. Original processing notes: It was from reference gene primer amplification that nucleated cell counts were estimated. The assay was immunoSEQ multiplex PCR, and TCRdb's table has in-frame clones only and misses some. V, J and clone size reflect that table, while D and trimming were determined from the DNA. The sample yields approximately 94,000 clones, around 88% seen once.

The sample taken for sequencing was peripheral blood. The source is a human donor in a cohort sampled during active COVID-19. V usage is TRBV11-2 and J usage is TRBJ2-7; tentatively, D is TRBD2 (6 bases). CDR3 in amino acids: CASSRGLAYEQYF. The CDR3 DNA reads as TGTGCCAGCAGCCGGGGACTGGCATACGAGCAGTACTTC.